The 28 T cell receptor beta chains below were found in one sample sequenced in a study of T cell clones after liver transplantation (dated by TCRdb to between 2018 and 2021). The library was obtained by the immunoSEQ multiplex PCR assay. TCRdb took over this immuneACCESS table, retaining in-frame rearrangements with V and J assigned. Such tables are incomplete; in checked studies, under half of the missing clones stem from an unresolved V gene, and the remainder is unexplained. Here the sample has 53,000 or so clones; around 85% occur a single time. Of the sample, around 8.7% falls within the top ten clones. The time point label on this specimen signifies: pre-transplant. Sequenced here: CD4+ T cells from blood, sampled before liver transplant. These receptors all stem from a human donor who received a liver transplant.

This rearrangement joins TRBV10-3 to TRBJ1-4; D is unresolved. This CDR3 is built from 14 residues. Trimming removed 8 bases at V and 8 bases at J, with 18 bases between. Germline values: CDR1 ENHRY, CDR2 SYGVKD. The CDR3 region is CAIGSGTPEEKLFF. The CDR3 DNA is TGTGCCATCGGGTCCGGCACCCCGGAAGAAAAACTGTTTTTT.

This chain links TRBV4-1 with TRBJ2-5, with 7 bases matching TRBD2. Germline CDR1 and CDR2: MGHRA and YSYEKL. Trimming at V came to 4 bases and at J to 1 base, leaving 9 bases not matched to a gene. This CDR3 has 16 amino acids. CDR3 sequence: CASSLSKGGSQETQYF. Here the CDR3 DNA reads TGCGCCAGCAGCCTGTCGAAGGGCGGGAGCCAAGAGACCCAGTACTTC.

The rearrangement joins TRBV10-3 to TRBJ2-3; D unclear. Looked up from germline, CDR1 is ENHRY and CDR2 is SYGVKD. The V and J ends lost 0 bases and 3 bases respectively, with 7 bases between them. This CDR3 has 14 residues. This CDR3 is CAISESAETDTQYF. The CDR3 DNA reads as TGTGCCATCAGTGAGTCGGCCGAGACAGATACGCAGTATTTT.

This chain links TRBV6-1 with TRBJ2-7; tentative D call: TRBD2 (6 bases). CDR1 and CDR2 (germline): MNHNS, SASEGT. The germline V and J ends were trimmed by 5 bases and 3 bases, with 14 bases remaining between them. The CDR3 has 14 residues. CDR3 loop: CASSPAGSGYEQYF. CDR3 DNA sequence: TGTGCCAGCAGTCCGGCGGGGTCGGGCTACGAGCAGTACTTC.

In this sample, this clone turned up once. The genes are TRBV11-2 and TRBJ2-7, with TRBD2 as a possible D gene (5 bases). V was clipped by 3 bases and J by 6 bases, with 9 bases between them. Germline CDR1 reads SGHAT; CDR2 reads FQNNGV. The CDR3 spans 12 residues. Written as DNA, the CDR3 is TGTGCCAGCAGCTTTGGGCGGGTCGAGCAGTACTTC. Protein sequence: CASSFGRVEQYF.

The rearrangement uses TRBV14 and TRBJ2-5, with D uncertain. V was shortened by 1 base and J by 4 bases, with 10 bases between the two germline ends. Looked up from germline, CDR1 is SGHDN and CDR2 is FVKESK. The CDR3 has 14 amino acids. CDR3: CASSQGPVGETQYF. The CDR3 DNA reads as TGTGCCAGCAGCCAAGGCCCGGTGGGAGAGACCCAGTACTTC.

The V call is TRBV7-2, the J call TRBJ2-3; 9 bases are shared with TRBD1. J lost 9 bases, V lost 5 bases, and 3 bases had no gene match. This CDR3 has 12 residues. The germline CDR1 and CDR2 sequences are SGHTA and FQGNSA. For the CDR3, the DNA is TGTGCCAGCAGCCCTGGGACAGGGACGCAGTATTTT. It is translated as CASSPGTGTQYF.

The J gene is TRBJ2-5, the V gene TRBV7-2; D gene unclear. Germline V gene lookup returns CDR1 SGHTA and CDR2 FQGNSA. The CDR3 totals 12 residues. The V and J ends lost 5 bases and 7 bases respectively, with 11 bases between them. As DNA, the CDR3 is TGTGCCAGCAGCCCTGGGATTTCGACCCAGTACTTC. This gives the protein CASSPGISTQYF.

The chain couples TRBV28 to TRBJ2-4, with 8 bases fitting TRBD1. CDR3 size: 16 residues. Germline assignment: CDR1 MDHEN and CDR2 SYDVKM. V lost 6 bases, J lost 0 bases, and 7 bases stayed unmatched. CDR3 sequence (DNA): TGTGCCAGCAGCCTTCAGGGGGCCCTAGCCAAAAACATTCAGTACTTC. Residues: CASSLQGALAKNIQYF.

The genes are TRBV9 and TRBJ1-6; 7 bases match TRBD1. Trimming removed 4 bases from V and 10 bases from J; junction bases left unmatched: 8. Germline CDR1 and CDR2: SGDLS and YYNGEE. The CDR3 sequence is 14 residues long. The CDR3 nucleotides read TGTGCCAGCAGCACAAAGACAGGGACCTCACCCCTCCACTTT. Its translation is CASSTKTGTSPLHF.

The V and J genes are TRBV10-3 and TRBJ2-1, with 7 bases lining up with TRBD2. Losses at the gene ends were 10 bases for V and 5 bases for J; bases not matched to a gene: 11. Germline-derived CDR1 and CDR2 are ENHRY and SYGVKD. This CDR3 has 14 amino acids. The DNA of the CDR3 is TGTGCCACCTCCAGGGACTACACTAACAATGAGCAGTTCTTC. Translation gives CATSRDYTNNEQFF.

The chain employs TRBV4-2 and TRBJ2-7; no clear D gene. The CDR3 covers 14 residues. Germline CDR1 is LGHNA and CDR2 is YNFKEQ. V gave up 0 bases and J gave up 0 bases, with 6 bases separating them. The CDR3 DNA reads TGTGCCAGCAGCCAAGAACGGGTCTCCTACGAGCAGTACTTC. Translated: CASSQERVSYEQYF.

V is TRBV5-1 and J is TRBJ2-3; 13 bases are a match to TRBD2. The CDR3 spans 17 residues. Germline V gives CDR1 SGHRS, CDR2 YFSETQ. V was clipped by 0 bases and J by 6 bases; unmatched bases: 7. The CDR3 here is CASSLGLAGGLVDTQYF. The CDR3, as DNA: TGCGCCAGCAGCTTGGGACTAGCGGGGGGCCTCGTCGATACGCAGTATTTT.

This sequence joins TRBV7-2 and TRBJ2-3; maybe TRBD2 (6 bases). Trimming pared 1 base from V and 4 bases from J, leaving 9 bases between. Germline lookup yields CDR1 SGHTA and CDR2 FQGNSA. The CDR3 runs to 14 residues. CDR3 nucleotide sequence: TGTGCCAGCAGCTTAGGGGGGGAGGCAGATACGCAGTATTTT. Protein product: CASSLGGEADTQYF. Complete variable domain (other parts from reference TRBV7-2 and TRBJ2-3): GAGVSQSPSNKVTEKGKDVELRCDPISGHTALYWYRQSLGQGLEFLIYFQGNSAPDKSGLPSDRFSAERTGGSVSTLTIQRTQQEDSAVYLCASSLGGEADTQYFGPGTRLTVL.

This clone was seen a handful of times. The chain joins TRBV5-1 to TRBJ2-7; the match to TRBD2 covers 10 bases. Germline V gene data show CDR1 as SGHRS and CDR2 as YFSETQ. The CDR3 extends over 18 amino acids. J gave up 2 bases and V 0 bases, and 11 bases lay outside the gene matches. CDR3 sequence: CASSLAFVRAGGTYEQYF. CDR3 sequence (DNA): TGCGCCAGCAGCTTGGCCTTCGTAAGAGCGGGAGGGACCTACGAGCAGTACTTC.

The chain joins TRBV6-6 to TRBJ2-3; maybe TRBD2 (5 bases). The germline CDR1 and CDR2 sequences are MNHNY and SVGAGI (reference sequence). Trimming pared 0 bases from V and 6 bases from J, leaving 10 bases between. The CDR3 has 14 amino acids. The CDR3 spells CASSYSTQRDTQYF. The DNA for the CDR3 is TGTGCCAGCAGTTACTCGACCCAGCGGGATACGCAGTATTTT.

This chain links TRBV7-2 with TRBJ2-7; TRBD1 matches at 7 bases. CDR3 length: 15 residues. The V segment lost 1 base and the J segment 2 bases; nucleotides outside the gene matches: 5. CDR1 SGHTA and CDR2 FQGNSA come from the germline V gene. The CDR3 is CASSLGGQGAYEQYF. DNA for the CDR3: TGTGCCAGCAGCTTAGGAGGGCAGGGGGCCTACGAGCAGTACTTC.

This rearrangement joins TRBV19 to TRBJ1-5, with D possibly TRBD1 on 5 matching bases. There are 18 residues in the CDR3. V dropped 4 bases and J dropped 1 base, with 20 bases sitting between them. The germline V gene has CDR1 LNHDA and CDR2 SQIVND (reference sequence). The CDR3 reads CASSTARLRGWSNQPQHF. The CDR3 DNA reads as TGTGCCAGTAGTACCGCCCGACTTAGGGGCTGGAGCAATCAGCCCCAGCATTTT.

J is TRBJ1-3 and V is TRBV5-4, with D maybe TRBD1 (5 bases). The V and J ends lost 7 bases and 4 bases respectively, with 9 bases between them. Germline V gene lookup returns CDR1 SGHNT and CDR2 YYREEE (reference sequence). The CDR3 length is 12 residues. CDR3 protein: CASGGDGNTIYF. Written as DNA, the CDR3 is TGTGCCAGCGGGGGGGACGGAAACACCATATATTTT. Filled out from reference TRBV5-4 and TRBJ1-3, the complete variable domain reads ETGVTQSPTHLIKTRGQQVTLRCSSQSGHNTVSWYQQALGQGPQFIFQYYREEENGRGNFPPRFSGLQFPNYSSELNVNALELDDSALYLCASGGDGNTIYFGEGSWLTVV.

The J gene is TRBJ1-4, the V gene TRBV4-1; D might be TRBD1 (5 bases). The germline CDR1 and CDR2 sequences are MGHRA and YSYEKL. Deletions cut 1 base from V and 8 bases from J, with 14 bases between. The CDR3 loop spans 15 amino acids. In DNA form, the CDR3 reads TGCGCCAGCAGCCAAGCCGGAGCATCAGGGGAAAAACTGTTTTTT. Protein sequence: CASSQAGASGEKLFF.

This clone was counted a few times. CDR3 residues: CASSWTGDTEAFF. As DNA, the CDR3 is TGCGCCAGCAGCTGGACAGGGGACACTGAAGCTTTCTTT. J is TRBJ1-1 and V is TRBV5-1, with 9 bases that match TRBD1. CDR3 length equals 13 residues. Germline assignment: CDR1 SGHRS and CDR2 YFSETQ. J lost 3 bases, V lost 3 bases, and 0 bases had no gene match.

In its sample, this clone was seen many times. The rearrangement uses TRBV5-1 and TRBJ2-7; the D gene is possibly TRBD1 (6 bases). CDR1 and CDR2 from the germline V gene are SGHRS and YFSETQ. The length of the CDR3 is 17 residues. Trimming took 3 bases from V and 1 from J, leaving 20 bases between them. The CDR3 reads CASSSTVVSDRSYEQYF. The CDR3 coding sequence is TGCGCCAGCAGCTCCACGGTGGTGAGCGACAGGTCCTACGAGCAGTACTTC. Full variable domain (rest looked up from reference TRBV5-1 and TRBJ2-7): KAGVTQTPRYLIKTRGQQVTLSCSPISGHRSVSWYQQTPGQGLQFLFEYFSETQRNKGNFPGRFSGRQFSNSRSEMNVSTLELGDSALYLCASSSTVVSDRSYEQYFGPGTRLTVT.

The chain combines TRBV27 with TRBJ1-6; D gene ambiguous. Deletions cut 8 bases from V and 1 base from J, with 12 bases between. CDR3 length: 15 amino acids. Germline-derived CDR1 and CDR2 are MNHEY and SMNVEV (reference sequence). The chain's CDR3 is CASQRAWSYNSPLHF. In DNA, the CDR3 is TGTGCCAGCCAACGGGCTTGGTCCTATAATTCACCCCTCCACTTT.

This chain joins TRBV6-5 and TRBJ1-2, with 10 nucleotides matching TRBD1. The length of the CDR3 is 15 residues. CDR1 is MNHEY, CDR2 SVGAGI, per germline. The trim removed 7 bases at V and 7 bases at J, leaving 12 bases unmatched. The CDR3 nucleotides are TGTGCCAGCATCGCCCGGGACAGGGGAATAGGTGGCTACACCTTC. Translated, it gives CASIARDRGIGGYTF.

This chain links TRBV28 with TRBJ1-1; D unclear. The CDR3 is 11 residues long. V was shortened by 5 bases and J by 6 bases, with 7 bases between the two germline ends. Germline V gene lookup returns CDR1 MDHEN and CDR2 SYDVKM. The chain's CDR3 is CASSTQAEAFF. The CDR3 coding sequence is TGTGCCAGCAGTACCCAGGCTGAAGCTTTCTTT.

The chain couples TRBV4-3 to TRBJ1-2; D not certain. The CDR3 consists of 14 residues. Germline CDR1 LGHNA, CDR2 YSLEER. The germline V and J ends were trimmed by 0 bases and 5 bases, with 10 bases remaining between them. CDR3 bases: TGCGCCAGCAGCCAAGAGGCAGGAATTTATGGCTACACCTTC. It encodes CASSQEAGIYGYTF.

This chain links TRBV6-1 with TRBJ1-1; D gene ambiguous. The ends were cut back, 7 bases at V and 1 base at J, with 10 bases in the middle. CDR1 is MNHNS, CDR2 SASEGT, per germline. CDR3 length equals 13 residues. CDR3 protein: CASTLVGNTEAFF. The CDR3 nucleotides are TGTGCCAGCACTCTGGTGGGGAACACTGAAGCTTTCTTT.

The chain's CDR3 is CASSKGQGSYEQYF. The CDR3 region has the DNA TGCGCCAGCAGCAAAGGACAGGGGTCCTACGAGCAGTACTTC. V and J are TRBV5-1 and TRBJ2-7; 9 nucleotides agree with TRBD1. CDR3 size: 14 residues. Unmatched junction bases numbered 3, after V lost 4 bases and J lost 1 base. Germline CDR1 reads SGHRS; CDR2 reads YFSETQ.